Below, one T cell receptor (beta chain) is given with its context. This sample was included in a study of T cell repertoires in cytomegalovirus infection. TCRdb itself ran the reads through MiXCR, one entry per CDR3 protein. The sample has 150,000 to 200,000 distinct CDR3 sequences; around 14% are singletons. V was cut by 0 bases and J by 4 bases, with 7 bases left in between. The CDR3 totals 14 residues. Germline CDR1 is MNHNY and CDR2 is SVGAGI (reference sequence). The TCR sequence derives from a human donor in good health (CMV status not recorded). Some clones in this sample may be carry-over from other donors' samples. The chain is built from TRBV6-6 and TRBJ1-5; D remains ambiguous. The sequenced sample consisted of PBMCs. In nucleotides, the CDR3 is TGTGCCAGCAGTTACTCAAGGAGTAATCAGCCCCAGCATTTT. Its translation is CASSYSRSNQPQHF.